The clone carrying this T cell receptor (beta chain) has only a few counts. Here immunoSEQ multiplex PCR was the method, and the copy in TCRdb shows in-frame clones only, minus some. The sample lists 200,000 to 300,000 clones, about four fifths occurring once. The data stem from a study of Tregs in tolerant kidney transplant recipients. Trimming cost V 7 bases and J 0 bases, with 10 bases left between them. Germline V gene sequence: CDR1 MNHEY, CDR2 SVGAGI. The CDR3 loop spans 14 amino acids. Unstimulated regulatory T cells (CD4+CD25+CD127-), CD4+CD25- non-regulatory cells, CD4 and CD8 cells were FACS-sorted from thawed PBMCs.

This sequence originates from a human donor in good health. Sequencing was performed on CD4+ T cells from blood. The chain couples TRBV6-5 to TRBJ1-3; D uncertain. The CDR3 region has the DNA TGTGCCAGCAAGGTCGGATTCTCTGGAAACACCATATATTTT. Encoded protein: CASKVGFSGNTIYF.